This T cell receptor beta chain was sequenced for a study of blood T cells in healthy people across ages. Study outcomes and limitations: Naive T cell percentage showed a strong correlation with TCR beta diversity.

This CDR3 spans 15 amino acids. Trimming cost V 6 bases and J 4 bases, with 18 bases left between them. To note about this clonotype: The antigen remains undetermined.

Through a sample-barcoded 5' primer and a J-beta primer mix, a second PCR was run for roughly 7 to 12 cycles. TCRdb processed the 5' RACE reads anew with MiXCR; each CDR3 protein has one entry. The sample holds around 1,900,000 distinct CDR3 sequences; around 40% are singletons and the top ten take 20% to 25%. Samples had at least 6.5 million PBMCs isolated from them. The sequence derives from a human donor in good health. The rearrangement uses TRBV12-3 or TRBV12-4 and TRBJ1-2, with D uncertain. The sample was blood. CDR3 bases: TGTGCCAGCAGCCAAGATGCGACCTGGGGCTATGGCTACACCTTC. As protein: CASSQDATWGYGYTF.